The entry below describes one T cell receptor (beta chain). Its antigen is as yet unknown. These data are taken from a study of OX40 agonist ivuxolimab in advanced cancers. Overall study: People in dose escalation had one of these cancers: hepatocellular carcinoma, melanoma, renal cell or head and neck cancer. Overall study results and limits: Low normalized T-cell clonal expansion was also seen in some nonresponders.

The repertoire was sequenced with immunoSEQ multiplex PCR; TCRdb's copy has only in-frame clones and lacks some. The sample records around 40,000 clones, around nine tenths being singletons. Autoimmune disease history or systemic immunosuppression excluded patients. V shed 0 bases and J shed 5 bases, with 16 bases lying between them. CDR3 length equals 17 residues. Germline values: CDR1 KGHSH, CDR2 LQKENI. This sequence was found in an adult with an advanced solid tumor such as melanoma, head and neck, liver or kidney cancer. The chain joins TRBV18 to TRBJ2-2; D not certain. The material sequenced was CD4+ or CD8+ T cells sorted from blood, taken in a trial of the OX40 agonist ivuxolimab. DNA for the CDR3: TGTGCCAGCTCACCACCGGAGAGGTACTCGATGACCGGGGAGCTGTTTTTT. Translated, it gives CASSPPERYSMTGELFF.